The rows below give T cell receptor beta chains drawn from one sample of a study of cytomegalovirus exposure and HLA in healthy donors. Assay used: immunoSEQ multiplex PCR; TCRdb lists only in-frame clones, some missing. The sample holds 100,000 to 150,000 clones; about 80% are singletons and the top ten take 3% to 4%. Input material: PBMCs. These receptors all come from a male donor in good health and CMV-seronegative. Both conserved end residues are part of each CDR3. The order of the fields is J gene, V gene, CDR3 protein.

>TRBJ1-5|TRBV10-3
CAIREGTENQPQHF
>TRBJ1-2|TRBV9
CASSVSQQGANYGYTF
>TRBJ1-1|TRBV5-4
CASSLGGGLGTEAFF
>TRBJ2-1|TRBV6-5
CASSDPGLVEFF
>TRBJ2-5|TRBV29-1
CSVRQGRGETQYF
>TRBJ1-5|TRBV4-2
CASSQVGGGVSQPQHF
>TRBJ2-1|TRBV9
CASSVGGGRNEQFF
>TRBJ2-3|TRBV7-2
CASSPPRLAGGTDTQYF
>TRBJ2-3|TRBV28
CASSFAEGDTQYF
>TRBJ1-2|TRBV7-9
CSSTLVLDRSLYGYTF
>TRBJ2-1|TRBV5-1
CASSPPRGTSSYNEQFF
>TRBJ1-2|TRBV2
CASSEQNRGRVRYGYTF
>TRBJ2-7|TRBV12-5
CASGLDTSYEQYF
>TRBJ1-2|TRBV6-5
CASSYSPGQGSYTF
>TRBJ1-5|TRBV10-2
CASSPGTGGNQPQHF